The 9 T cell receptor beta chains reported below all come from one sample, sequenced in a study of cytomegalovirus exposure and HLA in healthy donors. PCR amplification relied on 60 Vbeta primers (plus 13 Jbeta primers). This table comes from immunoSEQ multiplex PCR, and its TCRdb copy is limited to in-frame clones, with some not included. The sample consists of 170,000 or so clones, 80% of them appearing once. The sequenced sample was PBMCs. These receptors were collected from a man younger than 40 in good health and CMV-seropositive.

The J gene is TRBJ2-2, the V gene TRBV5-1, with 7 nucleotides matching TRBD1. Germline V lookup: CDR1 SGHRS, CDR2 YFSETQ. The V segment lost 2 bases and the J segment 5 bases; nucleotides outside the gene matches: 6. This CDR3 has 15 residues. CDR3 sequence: CASSLPQGNTGELFF. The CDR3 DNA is TGCGCCAGCAGCTTACCACAGGGGAATACCGGGGAGCTGTTTTTT.

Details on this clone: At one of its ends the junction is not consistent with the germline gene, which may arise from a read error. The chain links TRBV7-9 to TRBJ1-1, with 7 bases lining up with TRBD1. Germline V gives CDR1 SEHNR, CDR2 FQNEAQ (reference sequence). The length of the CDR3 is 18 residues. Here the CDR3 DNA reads TGTTCCAGCAGCTTAGGGGGACAGATCAGCCAGAAAACCGAGTCGGCTTTCTTT. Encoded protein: CSSSLGGQISQKTESAFF.

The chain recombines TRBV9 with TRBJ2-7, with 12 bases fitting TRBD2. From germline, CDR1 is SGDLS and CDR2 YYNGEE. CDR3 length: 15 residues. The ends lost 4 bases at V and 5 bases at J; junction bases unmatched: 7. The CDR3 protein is CASSPRTSGNNEQYF. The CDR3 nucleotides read TGTGCCAGCAGCCCCCGGACTAGCGGGAATAACGAGCAGTACTTC.

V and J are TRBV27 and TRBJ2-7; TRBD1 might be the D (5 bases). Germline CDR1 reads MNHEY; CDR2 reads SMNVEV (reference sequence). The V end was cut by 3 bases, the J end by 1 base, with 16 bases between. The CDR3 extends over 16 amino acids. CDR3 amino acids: CASSLTPDSASYEQYF. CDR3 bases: TGTGCCAGCAGTTTGACCCCAGACAGCGCTTCCTACGAGCAGTACTTC.

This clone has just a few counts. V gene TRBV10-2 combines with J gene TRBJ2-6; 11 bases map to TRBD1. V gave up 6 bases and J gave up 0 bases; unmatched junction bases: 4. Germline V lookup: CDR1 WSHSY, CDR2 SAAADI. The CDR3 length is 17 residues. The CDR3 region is CASRDRGQSSGANVLTF. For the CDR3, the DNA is TGCGCCAGCAGGGACAGGGGGCAAAGCTCTGGGGCCAACGTCCTGACTTTC.

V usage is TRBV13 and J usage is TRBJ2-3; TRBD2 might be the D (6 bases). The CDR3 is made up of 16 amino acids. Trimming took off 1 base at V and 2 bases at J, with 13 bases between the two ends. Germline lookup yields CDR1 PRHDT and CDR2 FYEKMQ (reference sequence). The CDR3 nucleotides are TGTGCCAGCAGCTTAGTCGTAGCGGAGCCCACAGATACGCAGTATTTT. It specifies CASSLVVAEPTDTQYF.

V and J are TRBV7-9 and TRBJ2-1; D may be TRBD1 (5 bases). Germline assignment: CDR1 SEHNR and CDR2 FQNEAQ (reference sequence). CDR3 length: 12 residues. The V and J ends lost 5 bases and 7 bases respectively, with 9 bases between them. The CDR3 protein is CASSPPGNEQFF. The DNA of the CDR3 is TGTGCCAGCAGCCCTCCAGGGAATGAGCAGTTCTTC.

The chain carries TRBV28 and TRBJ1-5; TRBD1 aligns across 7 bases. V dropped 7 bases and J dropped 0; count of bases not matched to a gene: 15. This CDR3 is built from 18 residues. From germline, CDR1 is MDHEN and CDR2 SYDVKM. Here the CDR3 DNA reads TGTGCCAGCAACCCCGGACAGGCCGGTCTCTATAGCAATCAGCCCCAGCATTTT. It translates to CASNPGQAGLYSNQPQHF.

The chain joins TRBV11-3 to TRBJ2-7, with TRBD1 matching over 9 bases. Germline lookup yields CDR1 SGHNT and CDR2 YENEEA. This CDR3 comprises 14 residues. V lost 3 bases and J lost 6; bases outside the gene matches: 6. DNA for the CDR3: TGTGCCAGCAGCTTGGGCAGGGGACAGGGCGAGCAGTACTTC. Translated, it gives CASSLGRGQGEQYF.